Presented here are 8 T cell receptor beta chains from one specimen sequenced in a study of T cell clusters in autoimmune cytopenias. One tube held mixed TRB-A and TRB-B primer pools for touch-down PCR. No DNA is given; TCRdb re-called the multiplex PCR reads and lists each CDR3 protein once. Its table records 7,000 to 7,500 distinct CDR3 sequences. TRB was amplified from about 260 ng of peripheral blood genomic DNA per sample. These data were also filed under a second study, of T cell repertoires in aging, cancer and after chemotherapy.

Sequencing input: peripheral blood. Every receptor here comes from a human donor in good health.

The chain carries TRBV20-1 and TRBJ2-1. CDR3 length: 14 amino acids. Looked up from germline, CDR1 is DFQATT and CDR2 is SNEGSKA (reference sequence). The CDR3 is CSAVAILLGDEQFF.

CDR3 amino acids: CASSESGQEYEQYF. This sequence joins TRBV6-1 and TRBJ2-7; TCRdb's D gene call, TRBD1, goes unchecked for lack of DNA. The CDR3 length is 14 residues. Per the germline V gene, CDR1 is MNHNS and CDR2 is SASEGT.

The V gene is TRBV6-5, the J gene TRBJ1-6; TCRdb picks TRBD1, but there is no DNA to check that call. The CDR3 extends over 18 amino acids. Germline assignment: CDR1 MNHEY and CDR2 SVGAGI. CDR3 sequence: CASSYHPGQTSPKSPLHF.

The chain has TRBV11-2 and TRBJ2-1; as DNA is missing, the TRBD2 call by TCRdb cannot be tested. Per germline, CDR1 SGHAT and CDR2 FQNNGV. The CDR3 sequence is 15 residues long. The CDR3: CASSPGLSSYNEQFF.

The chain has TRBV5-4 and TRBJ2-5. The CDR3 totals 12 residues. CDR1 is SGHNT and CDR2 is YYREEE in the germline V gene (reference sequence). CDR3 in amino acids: CASSLPKETQYF.

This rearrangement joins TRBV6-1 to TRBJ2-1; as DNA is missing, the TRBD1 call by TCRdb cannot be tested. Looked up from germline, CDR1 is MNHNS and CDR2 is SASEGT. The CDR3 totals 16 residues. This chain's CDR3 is CASSYSGTGTGNEQFF.

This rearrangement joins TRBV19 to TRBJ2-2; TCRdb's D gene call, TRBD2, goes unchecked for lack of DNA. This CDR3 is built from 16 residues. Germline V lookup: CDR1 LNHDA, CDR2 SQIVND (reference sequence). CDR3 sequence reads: CASSMGLLINTGELFF.

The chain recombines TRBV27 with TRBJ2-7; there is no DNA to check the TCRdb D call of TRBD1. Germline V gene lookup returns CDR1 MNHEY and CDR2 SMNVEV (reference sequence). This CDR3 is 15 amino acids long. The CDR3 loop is CASSLGIQGTYEQYF.